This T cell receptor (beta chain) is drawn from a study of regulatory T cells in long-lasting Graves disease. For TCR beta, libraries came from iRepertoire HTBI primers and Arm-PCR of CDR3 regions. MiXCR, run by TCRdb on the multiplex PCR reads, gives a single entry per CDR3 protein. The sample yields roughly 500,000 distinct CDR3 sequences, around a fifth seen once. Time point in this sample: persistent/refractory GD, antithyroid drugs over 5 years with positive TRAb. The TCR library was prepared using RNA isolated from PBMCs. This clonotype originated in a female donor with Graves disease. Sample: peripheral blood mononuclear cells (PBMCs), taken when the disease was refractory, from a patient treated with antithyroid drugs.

The CDR3 sequence: CSARHLRLATYEQYF. CDR3 sequence (DNA): TGCAGTGCCAGACACCTCCGACTAGCGACATACGAGCAGTACTTC. The chain combines TRBV20-1 with TRBJ2-7; TRBD2 matches at 8 bases. CDR1 and CDR2 (germline): DFQATT, SNEGSKA (reference sequence). After removal of 6 bases from V and 4 bases from J, the junction contained 14 bases not matched to a gene. This CDR3 has 15 residues.